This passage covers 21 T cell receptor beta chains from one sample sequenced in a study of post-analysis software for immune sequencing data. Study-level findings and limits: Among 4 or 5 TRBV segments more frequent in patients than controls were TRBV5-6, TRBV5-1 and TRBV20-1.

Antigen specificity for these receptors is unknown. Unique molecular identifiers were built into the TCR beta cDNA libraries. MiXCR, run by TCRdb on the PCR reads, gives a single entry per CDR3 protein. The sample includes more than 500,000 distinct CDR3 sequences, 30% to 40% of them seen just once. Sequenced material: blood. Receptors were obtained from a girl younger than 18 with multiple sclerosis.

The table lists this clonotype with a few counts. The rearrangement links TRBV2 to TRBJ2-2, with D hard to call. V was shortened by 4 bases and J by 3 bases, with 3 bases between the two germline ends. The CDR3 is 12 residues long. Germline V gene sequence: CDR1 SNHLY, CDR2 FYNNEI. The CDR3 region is CASSVYTGELFF. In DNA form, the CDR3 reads TGTGCCAGCAGTGTCTACACCGGGGAGCTGTTTTTT.

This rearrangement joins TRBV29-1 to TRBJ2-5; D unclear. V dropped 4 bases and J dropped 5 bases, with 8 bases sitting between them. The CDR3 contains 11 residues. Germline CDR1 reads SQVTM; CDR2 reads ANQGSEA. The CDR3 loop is CSVGRSETQYF. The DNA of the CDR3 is TGCAGCGTTGGACGCTCGGAGACCCAGTACTTC.

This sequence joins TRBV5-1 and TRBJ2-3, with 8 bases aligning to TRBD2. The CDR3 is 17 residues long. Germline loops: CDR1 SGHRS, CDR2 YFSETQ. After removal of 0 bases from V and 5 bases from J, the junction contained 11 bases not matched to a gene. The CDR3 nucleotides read TGCGCCAGCAGCTTGGGTCCCGGGACTAGGTTCAAAGATACGCAGTATTTT. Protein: CASSLGPGTRFKDTQYF.

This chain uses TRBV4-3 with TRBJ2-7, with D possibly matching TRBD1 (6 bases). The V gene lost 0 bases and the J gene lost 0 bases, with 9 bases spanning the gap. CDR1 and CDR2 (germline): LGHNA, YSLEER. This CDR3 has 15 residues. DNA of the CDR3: TGCGCCAGCAGCCAAGACAGGGGCCCCTCCTACGAGCAGTACTTC. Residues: CASSQDRGPSYEQYF.

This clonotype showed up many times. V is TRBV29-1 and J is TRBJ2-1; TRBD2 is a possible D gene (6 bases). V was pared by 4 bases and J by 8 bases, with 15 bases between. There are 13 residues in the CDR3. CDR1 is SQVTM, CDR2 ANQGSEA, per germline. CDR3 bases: TGCAGCGTTGGGGCGGGGCCTTGGTATGAGCAGTTCTTC. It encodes CSVGAGPWYEQFF.

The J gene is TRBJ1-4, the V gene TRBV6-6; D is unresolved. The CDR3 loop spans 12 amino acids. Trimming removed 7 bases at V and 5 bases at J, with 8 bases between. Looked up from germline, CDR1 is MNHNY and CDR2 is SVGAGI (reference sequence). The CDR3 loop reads CASTQENEKLFF. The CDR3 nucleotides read TGTGCCAGCACTCAGGAGAATGAAAAACTGTTTTTT.

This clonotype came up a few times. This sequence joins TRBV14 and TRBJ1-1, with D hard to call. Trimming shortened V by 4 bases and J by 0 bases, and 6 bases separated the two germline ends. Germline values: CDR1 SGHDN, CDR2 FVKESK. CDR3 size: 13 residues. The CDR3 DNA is TGTGCCAGCAGCCGTACAGTGAACACTGAAGCTTTCTTT. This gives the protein CASSRTVNTEAFF.

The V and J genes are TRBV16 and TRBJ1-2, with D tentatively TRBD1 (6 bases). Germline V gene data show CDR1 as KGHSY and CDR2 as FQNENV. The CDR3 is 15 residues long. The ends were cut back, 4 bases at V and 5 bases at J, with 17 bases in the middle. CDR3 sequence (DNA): TGTGCCAGCAGCCCGACGGGGGGGCCCCGTTATGGCTACACCTTC. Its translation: CASSPTGGPRYGYTF.

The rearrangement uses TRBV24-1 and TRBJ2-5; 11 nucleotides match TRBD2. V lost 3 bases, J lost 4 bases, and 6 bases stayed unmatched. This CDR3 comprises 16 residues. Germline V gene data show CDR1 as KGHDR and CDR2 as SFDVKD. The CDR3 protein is CATSDPLAGGGETQYF. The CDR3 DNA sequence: TGTGCCACCAGTGATCCTCTAGCGGGGGGAGGAGAGACCCAGTACTTC.

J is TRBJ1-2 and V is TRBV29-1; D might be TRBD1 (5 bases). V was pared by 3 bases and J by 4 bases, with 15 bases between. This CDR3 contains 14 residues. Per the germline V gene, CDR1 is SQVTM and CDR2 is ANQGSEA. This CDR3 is CSVDPGGTGYGYTF. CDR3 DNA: TGCAGCGTTGATCCGGGGGGAACAGGCTATGGCTACACCTTC. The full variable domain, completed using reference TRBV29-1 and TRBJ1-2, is SAVISQKPSRDICQRGTSLTIQCQVDSQVTMMFWYRQQPGQSLTLIATANQGSEATYESGFVIDKFPISRPNLTFSTLTVSNMSPEDSSIYLCSVDPGGTGYGYTFGSGTRLTVV.

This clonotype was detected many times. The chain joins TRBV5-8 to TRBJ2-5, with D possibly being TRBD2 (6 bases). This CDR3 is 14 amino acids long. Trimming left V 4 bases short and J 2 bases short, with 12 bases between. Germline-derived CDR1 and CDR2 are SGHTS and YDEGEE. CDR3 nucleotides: TGTGCCAGCAGCGCAGGACTATCTCAAGAGACCCAGTACTTC. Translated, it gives CASSAGLSQETQYF.

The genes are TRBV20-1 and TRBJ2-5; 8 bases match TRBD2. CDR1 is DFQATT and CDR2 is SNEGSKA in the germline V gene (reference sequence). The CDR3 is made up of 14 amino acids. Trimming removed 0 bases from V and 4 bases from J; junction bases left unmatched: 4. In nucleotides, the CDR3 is TGCAGTGCTAGAGATCGCACTAGCGGAGAGACCCAGTACTTC. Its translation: CSARDRTSGETQYF.

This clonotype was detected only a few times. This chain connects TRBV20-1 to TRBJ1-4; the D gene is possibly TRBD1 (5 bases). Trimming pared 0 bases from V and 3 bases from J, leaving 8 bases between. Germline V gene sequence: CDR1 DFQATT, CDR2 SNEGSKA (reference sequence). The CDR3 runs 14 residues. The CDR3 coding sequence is TGCAGTGCTAGAGATCAGGGCTCTAATGAAAAACTGTTTTTT. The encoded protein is CSARDQGSNEKLFF.

DNA of the CDR3: TGTGCCAGCAGCTTACAGCCCTCCTATAATTCACCCCTCCACTTT. As protein: CASSLQPSYNSPLHF. This chain joins TRBV7-3 and TRBJ1-6; D not resolved. CDR1 and CDR2 from the germline V gene are SGHTA and FQGTGA. The length of the CDR3 is 15 residues. V gave up 2 bases and J gave up 0 bases, with 5 bases separating them.

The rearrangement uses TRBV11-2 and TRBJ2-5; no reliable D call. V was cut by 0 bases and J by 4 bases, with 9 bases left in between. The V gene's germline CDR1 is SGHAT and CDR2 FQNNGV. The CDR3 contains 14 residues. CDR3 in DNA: TGTGCCAGCAGCTTAGATGGGATGATAGAGACCCAGTACTTC. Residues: CASSLDGMIETQYF.

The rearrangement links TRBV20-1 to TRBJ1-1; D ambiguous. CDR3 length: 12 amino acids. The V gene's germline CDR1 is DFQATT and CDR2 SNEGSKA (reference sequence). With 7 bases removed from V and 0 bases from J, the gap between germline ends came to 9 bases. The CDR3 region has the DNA TGCAGTGGATTGAGCATGAACACTGAAGCTTTCTTT. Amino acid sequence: CSGLSMNTEAFF.

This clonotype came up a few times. CDR3 nucleotide sequence: TGTGCCACCAGTGAGGCCGGGACAGGGGGCGGAGAGACCCAGTACTTC. Its translation: CATSEAGTGGGETQYF. V is TRBV24-1 and J is TRBJ2-5; 12 bases fit TRBD1. CDR1 KGHDR and CDR2 SFDVKD come from the germline V gene. V shed 4 bases and J 4 bases; nucleotides not matched to a gene: 6. The CDR3 totals 16 residues.

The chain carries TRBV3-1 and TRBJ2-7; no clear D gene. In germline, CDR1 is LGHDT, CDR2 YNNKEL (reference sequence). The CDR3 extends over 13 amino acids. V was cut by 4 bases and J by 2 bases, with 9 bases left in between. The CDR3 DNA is TGTGCCAGCAGCCTGCCGTCCCCCTACGAGCAGTACTTC. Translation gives CASSLPSPYEQYF.

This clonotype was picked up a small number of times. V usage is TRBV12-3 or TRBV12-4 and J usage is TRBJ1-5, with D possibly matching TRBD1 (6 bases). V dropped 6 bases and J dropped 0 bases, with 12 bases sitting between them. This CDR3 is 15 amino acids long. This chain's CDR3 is CASSPPGASNQPQHF. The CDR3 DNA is TGTGCCAGCAGCCCCCCGGGGGCTAGCAATCAGCCCCAGCATTTT.

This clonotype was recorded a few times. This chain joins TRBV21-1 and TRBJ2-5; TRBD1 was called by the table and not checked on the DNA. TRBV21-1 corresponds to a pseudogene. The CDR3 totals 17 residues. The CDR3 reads CASSKPLGGGRQETQYF. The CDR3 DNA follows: TGTGCCAGCAGCAAGCCCCTTGGCGGGGGTAGGCAAGAGACCCAGTACTTC.

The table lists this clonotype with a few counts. The CDR3 spells CSASGQEFNYGYTF. CDR3 sequence (DNA): TGCAGCGCGTCGGGACAGGAGTTTAACTATGGCTACACCTTC. The rearrangement links TRBV29-1 to TRBJ1-2; the match to TRBD1 covers 8 bases. The germline V gene encodes CDR1 SQVTM and CDR2 ANQGSEA. This CDR3 has 14 residues. J was trimmed by 1 base and V by 7 bases; bases with no gene match: 8.